One sample yielded the 29 T cell receptor beta chains listed below, sequenced in a study of blood T cell repertoires in COVID-19. The repertoire was sequenced with immunoSEQ multiplex PCR; TCRdb's copy has only in-frame clones and lacks some. The sample has 120,000 to 150,000 clones; around four fifths are singletons. The source material was peripheral blood. The receptors here all came from a human donor in a cohort sampled during active COVID-19.

The chain combines TRBV3-1 (or the pseudogene TRBV3-2) with TRBJ1-2; maybe TRBD1 (5 bases). Trimming removed 4 bases from V and 4 bases from J, with 22 bases in between. The CDR3 sequence is 17 residues long. The germline CDR1 and CDR2 sequences are LGHDT and YNNKEL (reference sequence). The CDR3 DNA sequence: TGTGCCAGCAGCCCCATGGACGGAAGGGGTTTCGTCTATGGCTACACCTTC. Its protein is CASSPMDGRGFVYGYTF.

The chain carries TRBV13 and TRBJ2-1; tentative D call: TRBD2 (5 bases). CDR1 and CDR2 from the germline V gene are PRHDT and FYEKMQ (reference sequence). Trimming cost V 0 bases and J 1 base, with 10 bases left between them. The CDR3 is made up of 16 amino acids. CDR3 bases: TGTGCCAGCAGCTTAGGTCGAGGGATGTCCTACAATGAGCAGTTCTTC. This sequence encodes CASSLGRGMSYNEQFF.

The V call is TRBV24-1, the J call TRBJ1-5; D gene unclear. CDR1 is KGHDR and CDR2 is SFDVKD in the germline V gene. Trimming shortened V by 5 bases and J by 6 bases, and 13 bases separated the two germline ends. The CDR3 sequence is 14 residues long. DNA for the CDR3: TGTGCCACCAGTGGGAAGAGTGGCGGTCAGCCCCAGCATTTT. This translates into CATSGKSGGQPQHF.

J is TRBJ2-1 and V is TRBV12-3 or TRBV12-4; 7 nucleotides line up with TRBD1. J lost 7 bases, V lost 6 bases, and 3 bases had no gene match. This CDR3 is 12 amino acids long. The CDR3 region is CASRPQGNEQFF. The CDR3 DNA follows: TGTGCCAGCAGGCCACAGGGGAATGAGCAGTTCTTC.

The chain recombines TRBV5-1 with TRBJ2-3; 8 bases map to TRBD1. This CDR3 contains 15 residues. Looked up from germline, CDR1 is SGHRS and CDR2 is YFSETQ. Losses at the gene ends were 4 bases for V and 3 bases for J; bases not matched to a gene: 7. CDR3 DNA: TGCGCCAGCAGCCTCGGACAGGGTCTGACAGATACGCAGTATTTT. Its translation is CASSLGQGLTDTQYF.

V gene TRBV2 combines with J gene TRBJ1-1, with D perhaps TRBD1 (6 bases). From germline, CDR1 is SNHLY and CDR2 FYNNEI. Trimming left V 2 bases short and J 4 bases short, with 11 bases between. This CDR3 region has 14 residues. CDR3 sequence (DNA): TGTGCCAGCAGTGAACCCACAGGGCGCACTGAAGCTTTCTTT. Translated, it gives CASSEPTGRTEAFF.

The V gene is TRBV7-2, the J gene TRBJ1-6; no clear D. The CDR3 covers 15 residues. With 7 bases removed from V and 0 bases from J, the gap between germline ends came to 10 bases. Per the germline V gene, CDR1 is SGHTA and CDR2 is FQGNSA. For the CDR3, the DNA is TGTGCCAGCACGTCTTGGAGCTCCTATAATTCACCCCTCCACTTT. Amino acid sequence: CASTSWSSYNSPLHF.

This clone was observed a handful of times. The chain has TRBV2 and TRBJ1-2; D call uncertain. The CDR3 consists of 13 residues. The V end was cut by 4 bases, the J end by 1 base, with 7 bases between. Per the germline V gene, CDR1 is SNHLY and CDR2 is FYNNEI. CDR3 bases: TGTGCCAGCAGTGTTGAGAGTAACTATGGCTACACCTTC. The encoded protein is CASSVESNYGYTF.

The V call is TRBV4-3, the J call TRBJ1-5; possibly TRBD1 for D (5 bases). V was pared by 2 bases and J by 1 base, with 12 bases between. The CDR3 has 16 residues. Germline CDR1 LGHNA, CDR2 YSLEER. The CDR3 sequence is CASSQTLGHSNQPQHF. The CDR3 DNA is TGCGCCAGCAGCCAAACCCTAGGACACAGCAATCAGCCCCAGCATTTT.

The chain couples TRBV3-1 (or the pseudogene TRBV3-2) to TRBJ1-2, with 7 bases lining up with TRBD1. Germline V gene data show CDR1 as LGHDT and CDR2 as YNNKEL (reference sequence). The CDR3 extends over 15 amino acids. Losses at the gene ends were 0 bases for V and 5 bases for J; bases not matched to a gene: 6. The CDR3 region has the DNA TGTGCCAGCAGCCAAGAGGGCAGGGGGACGTATGGCTACACCTTC. Amino acids: CASSQEGRGTYGYTF.

The rearrangement joins TRBV7-6 to TRBJ2-2; D not certain. The CDR3 runs to 15 residues. With 6 bases removed from V and 0 bases from J, the gap between germline ends came to 11 bases. Germline-derived CDR1 and CDR2 are SGHVS and FNYEAQ. For the CDR3, the DNA is TGTGCCAGCAGTTTTAGTCGCCCGAACACCGGGGAGCTGTTTTTT. Amino acids: CASSFSRPNTGELFF.

This clone showed up just once. Here the CDR3 DNA reads TGTGCCAGTAGTATTACTAGCGGGGCCACAGATACGCAGTATTTT. Translation gives CASSITSGATDTQYF. V usage is TRBV19 and J usage is TRBJ2-3; TRBD2 matches at 10 bases. Trimming cost V 3 bases and J 2 bases; bases outside gene matches: 2. The V gene's germline CDR1 is LNHDA and CDR2 SQIVND (reference sequence). CDR3 length: 15 residues.

V is TRBV7-3 and J is TRBJ1-6, with 9 bases aligning to TRBD1. The CDR3 is 15 amino acids. The germline gives CDR1 SGHTA, CDR2 FQGTGA. V trimming: 3 bases; J trimming: 10 bases; junction bases outside the gene matches: 7. The CDR3 sequence: CASSLMGTGKSPLHF. CDR3 bases: TGTGCCAGCAGCTTGATGGGGACAGGGAAATCACCCCTCCACTTT.

The DNA for the CDR3 is TGTGCCAGCAGCCCTCAGAGGGCCAACACTGAAGCTTTCTTT. Amino acid sequence: CASSPQRANTEAFF. The chain joins TRBV11-3 to TRBJ1-1; D is uncertain. The CDR3 length is 14 residues. Germline CDR1 and CDR2: SGHNT and YENEEA. Trimming removed 5 bases at V and 2 bases at J, with 12 bases between.

The V gene is TRBV3-1 (or the pseudogene TRBV3-2), the J gene TRBJ1-5; D might be TRBD1 (5 bases). The V end was cut by 1 base, the J end by 10 bases, with 17 bases between. Germline V gene data show CDR1 as LGHDT and CDR2 as YNNKEL (reference sequence). The CDR3 loop spans 15 amino acids. DNA for the CDR3: TGTGCCAGCAGCCAAGTGCCCGGGGGGAACAGCCCCCAGCATTTT. Protein sequence: CASSQVPGGNSPQHF.

CDR3 DNA sequence: TGTGCCAGCAGCCAAACTAGCGGGGGGTACAATGAGCAGTTCTTC. Amino acids: CASSQTSGGYNEQFF. The chain recombines TRBV6-5 with TRBJ2-1, with 12 bases lining up with TRBD2. V shed 6 bases and J 4 bases; nucleotides not matched to a gene: 4. The V gene's germline CDR1 is MNHEY and CDR2 SVGAGI. The CDR3 length is 15 residues.

The rearrangement links TRBV19 to TRBJ1-2; 7 positions agree with TRBD1. V lost 9 bases, J lost 4 bases, and 8 bases stayed unmatched. Germline values: CDR1 LNHDA, CDR2 SQIVND (reference sequence). The CDR3 runs to 13 residues. This CDR3 reads CASLTGPGYGYTF. In DNA, the CDR3 is TGTGCCAGCCTGACAGGGCCGGGCTATGGCTACACCTTC.

This sequence joins TRBV19 and TRBJ1-1; D ambiguous. The germline V gene encodes CDR1 LNHDA and CDR2 SQIVND (reference sequence). Trimming took off 1 base at V and 7 bases at J, with 13 bases between the two ends. The CDR3 totals 14 residues. The CDR3 is CASSIGQVVGEAFF. The CDR3, as DNA: TGTGCCAGTAGTATAGGCCAGGTGGTTGGTGAAGCTTTCTTT.

The chain has TRBV6-5 and TRBJ1-2; weak D call: TRBD1 (6 bases). This CDR3 comprises 13 residues. Germline V gene sequence: CDR1 MNHEY, CDR2 SVGAGI. V lost 7 bases and J lost 4, with 13 bases in between. CDR3: CASTSQGFYGYTF. The CDR3, as DNA: TGTGCCAGCACCTCACAGGGATTCTATGGCTACACCTTC.

V usage is TRBV7-9 and J usage is TRBJ1-2, with D uncertain. V gave up 2 bases and J gave up 4 bases, with 14 bases separating them. CDR1 and CDR2 (germline): SEHNR, FQNEAQ (reference sequence). This CDR3 is 15 amino acids long. The CDR3 loop reads CASSLKEGEGYGYTF. The DNA for the CDR3 is TGTGCCAGCAGCTTAAAAGAGGGAGAGGGCTATGGCTACACCTTC.

The chain links TRBV7-2 to TRBJ2-3, with a weak D call TRBD2 (5 bases). Germline V gene lookup returns CDR1 SGHTA and CDR2 FQGNSA. This CDR3 contains 14 residues. The V end lost 1 base, the J end lost 4 bases, and 9 bases lay between the germline ends. The CDR3: CASSLVVSADTQYF. The CDR3, as DNA: TGTGCCAGCAGCTTAGTGGTTAGCGCAGATACGCAGTATTTT. Combining the CDR3 with reference TRBV7-2 and TRBJ2-3 gives the whole variable domain GAGVSQSPSNKVTEKGKDVELRCDPISGHTALYWYRQSLGQGLEFLIYFQGNSAPDKSGLPSDRFSAERTGGSVSTLTIQRTQQEDSAVYLCASSLVVSADTQYFGPGTRLTVL.

The genes are TRBV6-5 and TRBJ2-1, with 7 bases matching TRBD2. The CDR3 is 15 residues long. With V trimmed by 6 bases and J by 7 bases, 12 bases remained unmatched. Germline-derived CDR1 and CDR2 are MNHEY and SVGAGI. CDR3: CASSWVAGERNEQFF. In DNA, the CDR3 is TGTGCCAGCAGCTGGGTAGCGGGTGAAAGGAATGAGCAGTTCTTC.

V usage is TRBV27 and J usage is TRBJ1-3; 7 nucleotides align to TRBD1. V was pared by 6 bases and J by 0 bases, with 5 bases of the junction left unmatched. Germline V lookup: CDR1 MNHEY, CDR2 SMNVEV (reference sequence). This CDR3 has 15 amino acids. The CDR3 nucleotides are TGTGCCAGCAGCCGTGGGACAGCCTCTGGAAACACCATATATTTT. It codes for CASSRGTASGNTIYF.

This chain connects TRBV6-5 to TRBJ2-7; D call uncertain. Germline CDR1 and CDR2: MNHEY and SVGAGI. Trimming left V 3 bases short and J 4 bases short, with 16 bases between. The CDR3 runs to 15 residues. This chain's CDR3 is CASSYLTESGYEQYF. CDR3 in DNA: TGTGCCAGCAGTTATTTGACGGAGAGTGGGTACGAGCAGTACTTC.

The rearrangement joins TRBV9 to TRBJ1-1; no clear D gene. The CDR3 spans 13 residues. Trimming cost V 4 bases and J 2 bases, with 9 bases left between them. From germline, CDR1 is SGDLS and CDR2 YYNGEE. CDR3 nucleotide sequence: TGTGCCAGCAGCTCTGGACTCAACACTGAAGCTTTCTTT. Translated: CASSSGLNTEAFF. The full variable domain, its missing parts supplied by reference TRBV9 and TRBJ1-1, is DSGVTQTPKHLITATGQRVTLRCSPRSGDLSVYWYQQSLDQGLQFLIQYYNGEERAKGNILERFSAQQFPDLHSELNLSSLELGDSALYFCASSSGLNTEAFFGQGTRLTVV.

In this sample, this clone turned up many times. The rearrangement uses TRBV11-3 and TRBJ1-2; possibly TRBD1 for D (6 bases). The germline V gene encodes CDR1 SGHNT and CDR2 YENEEA. V lost 2 bases and J lost 2, with 12 bases in between. This CDR3 is 15 amino acids long. The CDR3 nucleotides read TGTGCCAGCAGCTTACGCACAGGGTGGAACTATGGCTACACCTTC. Translation gives CASSLRTGWNYGYTF.

The chain recombines TRBV9 with TRBJ1-6; 8 nucleotides line up with TRBD1. The CDR3 extends over 16 amino acids. The V gene end was trimmed by 3 bases and the J gene end by 6 bases; junction bases not matched to a gene: 8. Per germline, CDR1 SGDLS and CDR2 YYNGEE. The CDR3 nucleotides read TGTGCCAGCAGCGCCGGTGGCGACAGGGGTAATTCACCCCTCCACTTT. This gives the protein CASSAGGDRGNSPLHF.

The V call is TRBV19, the J call TRBJ2-5, with 10 bases fitting TRBD1. There are 14 residues in the CDR3. J lost 7 bases, V lost 5 bases, and 7 bases had no gene match. CDR1 is LNHDA and CDR2 is SQIVND in the germline V gene (reference sequence). CDR3 protein: CASSPTGGPRTQYF. For the CDR3, the DNA is TGTGCCAGTAGTCCGACAGGGGGCCCCAGGACCCAGTACTTC.

This chain joins TRBV6-6 and TRBJ2-6; D unresolved. The CDR3 sequence is 15 residues long. V was trimmed by 5 bases and J by 0 bases, leaving 8 bases between them. Germline loops: CDR1 MNHNY, CDR2 SVGAGI (reference sequence). For the CDR3, the DNA is TGTGCCAGCAGTCCCGACAACTCTGGGGCCAACGTCCTGACTTTC. This gives the protein CASSPDNSGANVLTF.